This record looks at one TCR beta chain sequence and its context. Its antigen is unidentified. A single base separates this from a much larger clone, so it may be a read error. Germline V gene data show CDR1 as MNHEY and CDR2 as SMNVEV (reference sequence). The CDR3 totals 13 residues. Trimming removed 6 bases at V and 1 base at J, with 9 bases between. These data originate in a study of CD8+ T cells in alopecia areata. Study details: Administration of oral tofacitinib to treated patients was at 5 to 10 mg twice daily.

General study points: Relative to normal scalp, lesional scalp, especially alopecia totalis/universalis, showed higher clonality.

Sequencing templates came from extracted RNA that was reverse transcribed into cDNA. Only in-frame clones appear in the TCRdb table, and some are missing; sequencing was by immunoSEQ multiplex PCR. The repertoire holds 150,000 or so clones, with 49% as singletons. The V and J genes are TRBV27 and TRBJ1-1, with no clear D. The sample here was CD8+ T cells sorted from blood, taken at week 0. This sequence was found in a human donor with alopecia areata. CDR3 nucleotide sequence: TGTGCCAGCAGCTTTATGGGGAACACTGAAGCTTTCTTT. Encoded protein: CASSFMGNTEAFF.